Following are 30 T cell receptor beta chains from one sample sequenced in a study of T-cell reconstitution after alpha-beta-depleted transplantation in children. TCRbeta library construction was performed incorporating unique molecular identifiers. From the PCR reads, TCRdb called clonotypes with MiXCR, one entry per CDR3 protein. The sample holds some 110,000 distinct CDR3 sequences, under 13% seen once. The starting material was PBMCs, obtained before TCRalphabeta/CD19-depleted stem cell transplant. These TCRs come from a boy between 2 and 10 years old with acute lymphoblastic leukemia, due to receive a stem cell transplant.

This chain joins TRBV7-6 and TRBJ2-2; tentative D call: TRBD1 (6 bases). The CDR3 covers 16 residues. CDR1 and CDR2 (germline): SGHVS, FNYEAQ. Trimming left V 5 bases short and J 2 bases short, with 15 bases between. The CDR3 spells CASSPFQGFNTGELFF. As DNA, the CDR3 is TGTGCCAGCAGCCCTTTCCAGGGGTTCAACACCGGGGAGCTGTTTTTT.

Ten or more counts support this clonotype. The chain uses TRBV12-3 or TRBV12-4 and TRBJ2-3; D unresolved. Trimming stripped 6 bases from V and 3 bases from J, with 19 bases between. There are 16 residues in the CDR3. CDR3 region: CASSVRPAMRTDTQYF. The DNA for the CDR3 is TGTGCCAGCAGCGTAAGGCCGGCTATGCGGACAGATACGCAGTATTTT.

The chain carries TRBV10-2 and TRBJ2-2; 9 bases are a match to TRBD2. There are 15 residues in the CDR3. Germline values: CDR1 WSHSY, CDR2 SAAADI. V was clipped by 5 bases and J by 7 bases; unmatched bases: 8. The CDR3 protein is CASSIAGEGHGELFF. Here the CDR3 DNA reads TGCGCCAGCAGTATAGCGGGAGAAGGGCACGGGGAGCTGTTTTTT.

This clonotype was picked up a small number of times. The chain has TRBV7-9 and TRBJ2-3; 8 bases match TRBD1. J lost 1 base, V lost 4 bases, and 1 base had no gene match. CDR3 length: 14 residues. CDR1 and CDR2 from the germline V gene are SEHNR and FQNEAQ (reference sequence). The chain's CDR3 is CASSWGQGTDTQYF. The DNA for the CDR3 is TGTGCCAGCAGCTGGGGACAGGGCACAGATACGCAGTATTTT. The whole variable domain, filled in from reference TRBV7-9 and TRBJ2-3, reads DTGVSQNPRHKITKRGQNVTFRCDPISEHNRLYWYRQTLGQGPEFLTYFQNEAQLEKSRLLSDRFSAERPKGSFSTLEIQRTEQGDSAMYLCASSWGQGTDTQYFGPGTRLTVL.

Only a few counts were recorded for this clonotype. This rearrangement joins TRBV6-1 to TRBJ2-1; no reliable D call. Looked up from germline, CDR1 is MNHNS and CDR2 is SASEGT. CDR3 size: 16 residues. The ends were cut back, 1 base at V and 1 base at J, with 11 bases in the middle. In DNA form, the CDR3 reads TGTGCCAGCAGTGAAGGGGTGGGCTATTCCTACAATGAGCAGTTCTTC. Encoded protein: CASSEGVGYSYNEQFF.

On this clonotype: A read error may produce the germline difference seen at one junction end. The chain uses TRBV20-1 and TRBJ1-2, with D unresolved. Germline assignment: CDR1 DFQATT and CDR2 SNEGSKA (reference sequence). This CDR3 spans 12 amino acids. CDR3 in DNA: TGCATTGCTAGAGGGCCGGGCTATGGCTACACCTTC. Residues: CIARGPGYGYTF.

This clonotype was recorded a few times. A clone one base away is much larger, so this may be a read error. The rearrangement joins TRBV7-2 to TRBJ1-2, with D possibly TRBD1 on 6 matching bases. CDR3 size: 15 residues. The germline CDR1 and CDR2 sequences are SGHTA and FQGNSA. The CDR3 loop reads CASSFVSNGYGGYPF. CDR3 coding DNA: TGTGCCAGCAGCTTTGTATCCAACGGTTATGGGGGCTACCCCTTC. Supplemented by reference TRBV7-2 and TRBJ1-2, the full variable domain reads GAGVSQSPSNKVTEKGKDVELRCDPISGHTALYWYRQSLGQGLEFLIYFQGNSAPDKSGLPSDRFSAERTGGSVSTLTIQRTQQEDSAVYLCASSFVSNGYGGYPFGSGTRLTVV.

This clonotype was detected only a few times. The V gene is TRBV15, the J gene TRBJ2-1; D not resolved. The germline V and J ends were trimmed by 4 bases and 2 bases, with 12 bases remaining between them. Germline V gene data show CDR1 as LNHNV and CDR2 as YYDKDF (reference sequence). The CDR3 covers 15 residues. The CDR3 loop reads CATSKNMNAYNEQFF. In DNA form, the CDR3 reads TGTGCCACCAGCAAGAACATGAACGCCTACAATGAGCAGTTCTTC.

This clonotype was seen repeatedly, ten times or more. This sequence joins TRBV20-1 and TRBJ2-1; 7 bases match TRBD1. V lost 3 bases to trimming and J lost 6 bases; unmatched junction nucleotides: 8. Germline V gene lookup returns CDR1 DFQATT and CDR2 SNEGSKA (reference sequence). This CDR3 comprises 14 residues. The CDR3 loop reads CSARGTVLVNEQFF. CDR3 DNA: TGCAGTGCTAGGGGGACAGTTTTGGTCAATGAGCAGTTCTTC.

DNA for the CDR3: TGTGCCAGCAGCCAATTACAGGGCTGGAACACTGAAGCTTTCTTT. It encodes CASSQLQGWNTEAFF. V and J are TRBV4-2 and TRBJ1-1; D might be TRBD1 (6 bases). This CDR3 region has 15 residues. Germline CDR1 reads LGHNA; CDR2 reads YNFKEQ. V lost 2 bases to trimming and J lost 1 base, with 11 bases between them.

This chain joins TRBV10-3 and TRBJ2-5; TRBD1 matches 8 bases. The ends lost 10 bases at V and 1 base at J; junction bases unmatched: 8. The CDR3 is 14 amino acids. The germline CDR1 and CDR2 sequences are ENHRY and SYGVKD. CDR3 sequence: CATLKGTGQETQYF. In DNA, the CDR3 is TGTGCCACCCTTAAAGGGACAGGCCAAGAGACCCAGTACTTC.

CDR3 sequence reads: CASSLAWGDRGYEQYF. CDR3 bases: TGTGCCAGCAGCTTAGCGTGGGGAGACAGGGGCTACGAGCAGTACTTC. J is TRBJ2-7 and V is TRBV7-9, with TRBD1 identical over 8 bases. The ends lost 0 bases at V and 3 bases at J; junction bases unmatched: 7. This CDR3 has 16 amino acids. Germline V gene lookup returns CDR1 SEHNR and CDR2 FQNEAQ (reference sequence).

The CDR3 protein is CASSYGGGNEQFF. The CDR3 nucleotides read TGTGCCAGCAGTTACGGAGGAGGGAATGAGCAGTTCTTC. This chain connects TRBV6-5 to TRBJ2-1, with a possible D match to TRBD2 (6 bases). Trimming took 2 bases from V and 7 from J, leaving 9 bases between them. The CDR3 sequence is 13 residues long. The germline V gene has CDR1 MNHEY and CDR2 SVGAGI.

The rearrangement links TRBV10-3 to TRBJ2-1; 10 nucleotides match TRBD2. The junction had 14 bases not matched to a gene; V was cut back by 10 bases and J by 8 bases. The germline V gene has CDR1 ENHRY and CDR2 SYGVKD. This CDR3 contains 15 residues. CDR3 sequence reads: CATRAGGPPGDEQFF. In nucleotides, the CDR3 is TGTGCCACCAGAGCGGGAGGGCCACCCGGGGATGAGCAGTTCTTC.

The chain carries TRBV6-1 and TRBJ2-3; D perhaps matches TRBD1 (6 bases). The CDR3 covers 17 residues. Germline V gene lookup returns CDR1 MNHNS and CDR2 SASEGT. The V end was cut by 7 bases, the J end by 4 bases, with 24 bases between. CDR3 sequence (DNA): TGTGCCAGCACCCCCGGAACTGGGACATTTTGGGCAGATACGCAGTATTTT. Its translation: CASTPGTGTFWADTQYF.

As regards this clonotype: The junction departs from germline at one end; a sequencing error may be responsible. This chain uses TRBV7-9 with TRBJ2-7; D unclear. The CDR3 spans 14 residues. Germline-derived CDR1 and CDR2 are SEHNR and FQNEAQ (reference sequence). DNA of the CDR3: TGTGCCAGCAGTAGGGTAATCAGTCCCTACAAGCAGTACTTC. This gives the protein CASSRVISPYKQYF.

V and J are TRBV6-4 and TRBJ2-5; 11 nucleotides agree with TRBD2. Per the germline V gene, CDR1 is MRHNA and CDR2 is SNTAGT. The trim removed 10 bases at V and 2 bases at J, leaving 9 bases unmatched. The CDR3 has 15 amino acids. CDR3: CATSRLAGTQETQYF. The CDR3, as DNA: TGTGCCACTTCGAGACTAGCGGGAACTCAAGAGACCCAGTACTTC.

The table lists this clonotype with many counts. Germline is not matched at one junction end, which may reflect a read error. The J gene is TRBJ2-3, the V gene TRBV5-6; TRBD1 matches 8 bases. The CDR3 has 12 amino acids. Germline values: CDR1 SGHDT, CDR2 YYEEEE. The CDR3 region has the DNA TGTGCCAGCAGGCAGGGGGCTAATACGCATTATTTT. Protein: CASRQGANTHYF.

In its sample, this clonotype was seen many times. The V call is TRBV7-9, the J call TRBJ2-3; 9 bases are a match to TRBD2. This CDR3 contains 15 residues. The germline gives CDR1 SEHNR, CDR2 FQNEAQ (reference sequence). The V and J ends lost 3 bases and 14 bases, in that order; junction bases with no gene match: 15. CDR3 loop: CASSLLEASGTSWYF. CDR3 nucleotide sequence: TGTGCCAGCAGCTTGTTAGAGGCTAGCGGGACATCATGGTATTTT.

The CDR3 sequence is CASSPSWGDYNEQFF. As DNA, the CDR3 is TGCGCCAGCAGCCCGTCCTGGGGGGACTACAATGAGCAGTTCTTC. The chain employs TRBV5-1 and TRBJ2-1; the D gene is possibly TRBD2 (6 bases). There are 15 residues in the CDR3. V lost 4 bases, J lost 3 bases, and 14 bases lay in between. Germline CDR1 SGHRS, CDR2 YFSETQ.

This clonotype came up a few times. The rearrangement uses TRBV5-1 and TRBJ2-3, with TRBD1 matching over 7 bases. V was pared by 5 bases and J by 1 base, with 7 bases of the junction left unmatched. The CDR3 loop spans 15 amino acids. Germline lookup yields CDR1 SGHRS and CDR2 YFSETQ. CDR3 DNA sequence: TGCGCCAGCAGTTTCGACAGGGTCCGCACAGATACGCAGTATTTT. It encodes CASSFDRVRTDTQYF.

At least ten counts were recorded for this clonotype. The chain recombines TRBV12-3 or TRBV12-4 with TRBJ2-7; the match to TRBD2 covers 13 bases. V shed 5 bases, J shed 2 bases, and the junction held 3 bases outside the gene matches. The CDR3 runs to 15 residues. The CDR3 protein is CASSRGLAGAYEQYF. CDR3 in DNA: TGTGCCAGCAGTCGCGGACTAGCGGGAGCCTACGAGCAGTACTTC.

In its sample, this clonotype was seen many times. This chain joins TRBV20-1 and TRBJ2-7; unclear D gene. The CDR3 runs to 14 residues. V was cut by 4 bases and J by 2 bases, with 15 bases left in between. Per the germline V gene, CDR1 is DFQATT and CDR2 is SNEGSKA (reference sequence). CDR3 bases: TGCAGTGCTACCCCACTACCCGAACCCTACGAGCAGTACTTC. Translation gives CSATPLPEPYEQYF.

This chain links TRBV10-3 with TRBJ2-3; tentative D call: TRBD2 (6 bases). Germline V gene sequence: CDR1 ENHRY, CDR2 SYGVKD. The length of the CDR3 is 14 residues. With 3 bases removed from V and 4 bases from J, the gap between germline ends came to 11 bases. CDR3 DNA sequence: TGTGCCATCAGTGACGCGGGAATAGCAGATACGCAGTATTTT. The encoded protein is CAISDAGIADTQYF.

The chain is built from TRBV5-6 and TRBJ2-5; TRBD1 aligns across 7 bases. Germline CDR1 is SGHDT and CDR2 is YYEEEE. J lost 2 bases, V lost 0 bases, and 4 bases had no gene match. The CDR3 covers 15 residues. The CDR3 loop is CASSLVRGPQETQYF. CDR3 bases: TGTGCCAGCAGCTTGGTAAGGGGGCCTCAAGAGACCCAGTACTTC.

The genes are TRBV19 and TRBJ1-5; a weak D match, TRBD1 (5 bases). Germline V lookup: CDR1 LNHDA, CDR2 SQIVND (reference sequence). The CDR3 spans 15 residues. Trimming left V 6 bases short and J 0 bases short, with 12 bases between. The CDR3 is CASRGLLLSNQPQHF. DNA of the CDR3: TGTGCCAGTAGGGGACTCCTCCTTAGCAATCAGCCCCAGCATTTT.

This clonotype was detected only a few times. This chain uses TRBV12-3 or TRBV12-4 with TRBJ1-1; 7 bases match TRBD1. The trim removed 5 bases at V and 8 bases at J, leaving 5 bases unmatched. The CDR3 sequence is 12 residues long. CDR3 nucleotides: TGTGCCAGCAGTCTGACAGGGACCGAAGCTTTCTTT. As protein: CASSLTGTEAFF.

This clonotype was counted at least ten times. V usage is TRBV7-8 and J usage is TRBJ2-1, with TRBD1 matching 8 bases. V was pared by 5 bases and J by 15 bases, with 12 bases of the junction left unmatched. The CDR3 is 13 amino acids. CDR1 is SGHVS, CDR2 FQNEAQ, per germline. For the CDR3, the DNA is TGTGCCAGCAGCGCAGACAGGGGACCGAATTGGTTCTTC. It encodes CASSADRGPNWFF. Drawing the rest from reference TRBV7-8 and TRBJ2-1, the complete variable domain is GAGVSQSPRYKVAKRGQDVALRCDPISGHVSLFWYQQALGQGPEFLTYFQNEAQLDKSGLPSDRFFAERPEGSVSTLKIQRTQQEDSAVYLCASSADRGPNWFFGPGTRLTVL.

There are many counts of this clonotype. CDR3 nucleotides: TGTGCCAGCAGCTCGACAGGGATTGAATACGAGCAGTACTTC. Its protein is CASSSTGIEYEQYF. This chain connects TRBV7-9 to TRBJ2-7, with 7 bases fitting TRBD1. Germline trimming cut 4 bases from V and 4 bases from J; bases unmatched to any gene: 7. Per germline, CDR1 SEHNR and CDR2 FQNEAQ (reference sequence). The CDR3 is made up of 14 amino acids.

The chain employs TRBV5-1 and TRBJ1-2; D is undetermined. The CDR3 extends over 14 amino acids. V was cut by 5 bases and J by 7 bases, with 18 bases left in between. The germline V gene encodes CDR1 SGHRS and CDR2 YFSETQ. This CDR3 reads CASSVSRDSLGYTF. CDR3 coding DNA: TGCGCCAGCAGTGTCTCCCGGGATTCCCTTGGCTACACCTTC.